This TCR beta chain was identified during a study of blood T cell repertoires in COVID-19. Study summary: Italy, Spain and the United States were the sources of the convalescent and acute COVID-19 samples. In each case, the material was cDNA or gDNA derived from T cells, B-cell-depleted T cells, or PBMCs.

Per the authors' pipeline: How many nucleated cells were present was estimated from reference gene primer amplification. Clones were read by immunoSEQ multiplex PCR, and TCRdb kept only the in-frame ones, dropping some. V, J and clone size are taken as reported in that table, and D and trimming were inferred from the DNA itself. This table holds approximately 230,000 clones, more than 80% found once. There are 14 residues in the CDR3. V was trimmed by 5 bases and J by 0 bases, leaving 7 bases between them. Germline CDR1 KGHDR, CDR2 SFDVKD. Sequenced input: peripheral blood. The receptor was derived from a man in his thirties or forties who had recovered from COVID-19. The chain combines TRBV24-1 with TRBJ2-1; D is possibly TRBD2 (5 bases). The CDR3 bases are TGTGCCACCAGTGCGGCGGGCTCCTACAATGAGCAGTTCTTC. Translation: CATSAAGSYNEQFF.